This T cell receptor beta chain was sequenced during a study of shared T cell receptors in the human thymus. V trimming: 0 bases; J trimming: 3 bases; junction bases outside the gene matches: 12. Germline V CDR1 and CDR2: MGHRA, YSYEKL. The CDR3 has 18 amino acids. Assay used: immunoSEQ multiplex PCR; TCRdb lists only in-frame clones, some missing. The repertoire has hundreds of thousands of clones, 75% to 90% of them found once; the top ten carry roughly 0.01%. The data were also submitted as part of a second study, on human thymus T cells. That source adds: Resections obtained during corrective heart surgery supplied the thymus tissue. Unrelated individuals reportedly shared highly overlapping thymic TCR repertoires.

Sequenced input: thymocytes. The rearrangement joins TRBV4-1 to TRBJ1-2; 8 nucleotides agree with TRBD1. The clonotype comes from a girl under three years old with a congenital heart defect. The CDR3 protein is CASSQDIAGGLPYYGYTF. The DNA of the CDR3 is TGCGCCAGCAGCCAAGATATCGCAGGGGGCCTTCCATACTATGGCTACACCTTC.